These 27 T cell receptor beta chains share one sample of origin, sequenced in a study of shared clonotypes between healthy human individuals. Libraries were prepared by immunoSEQ multiplex PCR; TCRdb keeps only in-frame clonotypes and omits some of them. The table lists a few million clones, around 95% of them singletons, with about 1.7% in the top ten. Positively selected for CCR7, the CD45RO-negative cells used as naive CD8 cells excluded terminally differentiated effector memory CD45RA+ cells. The sequenced sample was naive CD8+ T cells from PBMCs. Every receptor here comes from a man aged 18 to 29 in good health. Some clones in this sample may be carry-over from other donors' samples.

The chain recombines TRBV6-6 with TRBJ1-4, with a possible D match to TRBD1 (6 bases). The V end lost 7 bases, the J end lost 8 bases, and 17 bases lay between the germline ends. Germline CDR1 and CDR2: MNHNY and SVGAGI (reference sequence). CDR3 length: 14 residues. CDR3 coding DNA: TGTGCCAGCAACGACGGCGGGGGGCGCGAAAAACTGTTTTTT. Protein sequence: CASNDGGGREKLFF.

The J gene is TRBJ1-1, the V gene TRBV7-8; D perhaps matches TRBD1 (5 bases). Trimming took off 4 bases at V and 1 base at J, with 19 bases between the two ends. This CDR3 region has 17 residues. CDR1 is SGHVS and CDR2 is FQNEAQ in the germline V gene. The CDR3: CASSSNPGRIGNTEAFF. CDR3 sequence (DNA): TGTGCCAGCAGCTCGAACCCGGGGCGGATCGGGAACACTGAAGCTTTCTTT.

In the case of this clone: The same CDR3 also results from other DNA sequences found in this sample. This chain joins TRBV7-3 and TRBJ2-1; 12 bases map to TRBD2. The CDR3 totals 15 residues. J lost 6 bases, V lost 5 bases, and 5 bases had no gene match. Looked up from germline, CDR1 is SGHTA and CDR2 is FQGTGA. The CDR3 loop is CASSLAGGPFNEQFF. DNA for the CDR3: TGTGCCAGCAGCCTAGCGGGAGGGCCTTTCAATGAGCAGTTCTTC.

The genes are TRBV9 and TRBJ2-2; the match to TRBD1 covers 12 bases. Germline CDR1 reads SGDLS; CDR2 reads YYNGEE. This CDR3 has 16 residues. With V trimmed by 3 bases and J by 4 bases, 4 bases remained unmatched. The CDR3 is CASSDGDRGPTGELFF. The DNA for the CDR3 is TGTGCCAGCAGCGACGGGGACAGGGGGCCCACCGGGGAGCTGTTTTTT.

The V and J genes are TRBV27 and TRBJ2-4, with a possible D match to TRBD1 (6 bases). The germline gives CDR1 MNHEY, CDR2 SMNVEV (reference sequence). Trimming pared 4 bases from V and 4 bases from J, leaving 11 bases between. The CDR3 covers 14 residues. CDR3 nucleotides: TGTGCCAGCAGTTACAGGGATAAGAAAAACATTCAGTACTTC. This translates into CASSYRDKKNIQYF.

The chain joins TRBV7-9 to TRBJ1-2, with 7 positions matching TRBD1. The CDR3 loop spans 15 amino acids. Germline V gives CDR1 SEHNR, CDR2 FQNEAQ (reference sequence). J gave up 4 bases and V 5 bases, and 10 bases lay outside the gene matches. CDR3 DNA: TGTGCCAGCAGCCCACAACCGGCAGGGGGCTATGGCTACACCTTC. Its protein is CASSPQPAGGYGYTF.

V usage is TRBV28 and J usage is TRBJ2-7, with D perhaps TRBD2 (5 bases). This CDR3 has 14 amino acids. V was shortened by 1 base and J by 6 bases, with 13 bases between the two germline ends. Germline CDR1 is MDHEN and CDR2 is SYDVKM. CDR3 region: CASSLLDQGSEQYF. The DNA for the CDR3 is TGTGCCAGCAGTTTATTGGACCAAGGGAGCGAGCAGTACTTC.

The chain uses TRBV2 and TRBJ2-7; 10 bases align to TRBD2. J was trimmed by 3 bases and V by 6 bases; bases with no gene match: 8. The CDR3 has 15 residues. From germline, CDR1 is SNHLY and CDR2 FYNNEI. The CDR3 DNA reads as TGTGCCAGCAGCACTCTAGCGGGAGCGGGCTACGAGCAGTACTTC. As protein: CASSTLAGAGYEQYF.

This chain uses TRBV5-4 with TRBJ2-1, with 8 bases that match TRBD2. Germline trimming cut 4 bases from V and 0 bases from J; bases unmatched to any gene: 6. The CDR3 length is 16 residues. The germline gives CDR1 SGHNT, CDR2 YYREEE (reference sequence). The CDR3 protein is CASSPMAGGSYNEQFF. The CDR3 nucleotides read TGTGCCAGCAGCCCTATGGCGGGAGGCTCCTACAATGAGCAGTTCTTC.

About this clone itself: The sample has other DNA sequences that encode this CDR3 too. The chain employs TRBV6-5 and TRBJ2-1, with 7 nucleotides matching TRBD2. The ends lost 2 bases at V and 3 bases at J; junction bases unmatched: 4. Germline V CDR1 and CDR2: MNHEY, SVGAGI. This CDR3 is 15 amino acids long. CDR3 loop: CASSYGIAGYNEQFF. Here the CDR3 DNA reads TGTGCCAGCAGTTACGGTATAGCGGGCTACAATGAGCAGTTCTTC.

The rearrangement joins TRBV7-2 to TRBJ1-1, with D possibly TRBD1 on 6 matching bases. The V and J ends lost 5 bases and 2 bases respectively, with 21 bases between them. This CDR3 is built from 17 residues. Germline V gene sequence: CDR1 SGHTA, CDR2 FQGNSA. CDR3 nucleotide sequence: TGTGCCAGCAGCCTCGAACCCCCGGGACACTTAAACACTGAAGCTTTCTTT. The encoded protein is CASSLEPPGHLNTEAFF.

The V gene is TRBV28, the J gene TRBJ2-7; either TRBD1 or TRBD2 may fit D (5 bases each). Per germline, CDR1 MDHEN and CDR2 SYDVKM. The CDR3 is 16 amino acids. The V end was cut by 1 base, the J end by 1 base, with 14 bases between. DNA of the CDR3: TGTGCCAGCAGTTTATCGGGATGGGACGGGTCCTACGAGCAGTACTTC. Protein sequence: CASSLSGWDGSYEQYF.

V and J are TRBV4-3 and TRBJ2-1, with TRBD2 as a possible D gene (7 bases). The CDR3 sequence is 21 residues long. The germline V and J ends were trimmed by 2 bases and 5 bases, with 31 bases remaining between them. The V gene's germline CDR1 is LGHNA and CDR2 YSLEER. The CDR3 nucleotides are TGCGCCAGCAGCCAACATCGCCCCGGGGGGCGGGAGATTCTTTTTAACAATGAGCAGTTCTTC. This translates into CASSQHRPGGREILFNNEQFF.

The chain uses TRBV27 and TRBJ2-7; weak D call: TRBD2 (6 bases). Germline V lookup: CDR1 MNHEY, CDR2 SMNVEV (reference sequence). The length of the CDR3 is 17 residues. Trimming stripped 4 bases from V and 0 bases from J, with 19 bases between. The CDR3 sequence is CASSSYSVAGSSYEQYF. The CDR3 DNA is TGTGCCAGCAGTTCCTACTCTGTCGCGGGAAGCTCCTACGAGCAGTACTTC.

This chain uses TRBV7-9 with TRBJ2-3; TRBD2 agrees at 13 bases. CDR3 size: 16 residues. V lost 5 bases to trimming and J lost 4 bases; unmatched junction nucleotides: 6. CDR1 and CDR2 (germline): SEHNR, FQNEAQ (reference sequence). DNA for the CDR3: TGTGCCAGCAGCCCAACTAGCGGGAGGGCCTCAGATACGCAGTATTTT. Translation: CASSPTSGRASDTQYF. Full variable domain (remainder filled in from reference TRBV7-9 and TRBJ2-3): DTGVSQNPRHKITKRGQNVTFRCDPISEHNRLYWYRQTLGQGPEFLTYFQNEAQLEKSRLLSDRFSAERPKGSFSTLEIQRTEQGDSAMYLCASSPTSGRASDTQYFGPGTRLTVL.

The chain uses TRBV4-3 and TRBJ1-5; D not certain. V gave up 0 bases and J gave up 6 bases, with 15 bases separating them. Germline CDR1 is LGHNA and CDR2 is YSLEER. The CDR3 extends over 16 amino acids. The CDR3 DNA reads as TGCGCCAGCAGCCAAGATTCGGGGAGCTGGGGTCAGCCCCAGCATTTT. Translating gives CASSQDSGSWGQPQHF.

The chain has TRBV7-9 and TRBJ2-3, with 8 positions matching TRBD2. The CDR3 runs 15 residues. Germline loops: CDR1 SEHNR, CDR2 FQNEAQ (reference sequence). Trimming at V came to 3 bases and at J to 2 bases, leaving 4 bases not matched to a gene. CDR3: CASSFLAGHTDTQYF. The CDR3 DNA sequence: TGTGCCAGCAGCTTCCTAGCGGGCCACACAGATACGCAGTATTTT.

The J gene is TRBJ2-5, the V gene TRBV28; TRBD2 matches 9 bases. V lost 3 bases to trimming and J lost 1 base; unmatched junction nucleotides: 9. This CDR3 region has 17 residues. Germline values: CDR1 MDHEN, CDR2 SYDVKM. The CDR3 region is CASSLFLVAGVQETQYF. The CDR3 DNA sequence: TGTGCCAGCAGTTTGTTTTTGGTAGCGGGAGTCCAAGAGACCCAGTACTTC.

In the case of this clone: This same CDR3 is encoded by further DNA sequences in the sample. V is TRBV28 and J is TRBJ2-1; 7 nucleotides agree with TRBD1. V gave up 6 bases and J gave up 5 bases; unmatched junction bases: 4. Germline values: CDR1 MDHEN, CDR2 SYDVKM. The CDR3 is 13 residues long. This chain's CDR3 is CASSPGTDNEQFF. The CDR3 coding sequence is TGTGCCAGCAGCCCTGGGACAGACAATGAGCAGTTCTTC.

Note on this clone: Within the sample, other DNA sequences also encode this same CDR3. V and J are TRBV29-1 and TRBJ2-7; possible D gene TRBD1, 6 bases. The CDR3 contains 11 residues. The germline V gene has CDR1 SQVTM and CDR2 ANQGSEA. Trimming shortened V by 7 bases and J by 4 bases, and 11 bases separated the two germline ends. The CDR3 spells CSGTDSYEQYF. The CDR3, as DNA: TGCAGCGGGACAGACAGTTACGAGCAGTACTTC.

DNA of the CDR3: TGCGCCAGCAGCCCGGGGGATCCCTACGAGCAGTACTTC. It translates to CASSPGDPYEQYF. V usage is TRBV5-1 and J usage is TRBJ2-7; D might be TRBD2 (6 bases). The CDR3 totals 13 residues. Germline lookup yields CDR1 SGHRS and CDR2 YFSETQ. Trimming stripped 4 bases from V and 2 bases from J, with 10 bases between.

This sequence joins TRBV14 and TRBJ1-1; the D is unclear. The CDR3 covers 15 residues. Germline V gene data show CDR1 as SGHDN and CDR2 as FVKESK. Trimming cost V 1 base and J 1 base, with 10 bases left between them. The CDR3 sequence is CASSQGPGSNTEAFF. Written as DNA, the CDR3 is TGTGCCAGCAGCCAAGGCCCTGGATCGAACACTGAAGCTTTCTTT.

The chain links TRBV9 to TRBJ2-7; 7 positions match TRBD1. V shed 0 bases and J 0 bases; nucleotides not matched to a gene: 3. The CDR3 sequence is 15 residues long. Germline CDR1 is SGDLS and CDR2 is YYNGEE. CDR3 amino acids: CASSVGRTGSYEQYF. The CDR3 DNA reads as TGTGCCAGCAGCGTAGGGAGGACAGGCTCCTACGAGCAGTACTTC.

The V call is TRBV6-1, the J call TRBJ2-5; perhaps TRBD1 as D (6 bases). The tail of the sequence fits TRBJ2-7 better, so the J call may be wrong. The germline gives CDR1 MNHNS, CDR2 SASEGT. This CDR3 has 15 residues. The CDR3 sequence: CASSGVLDSPYEQYF. Here the CDR3 DNA reads TGTGCCAGCAGTGGCGTACTGGACAGCCCCTACGAGCAGTACTTC.

This rearrangement joins TRBV5-5 to TRBJ2-7, with 9 bases matching TRBD1. From germline, CDR1 is SGHKS and CDR2 YYEKEE (reference sequence). V trimming: 1 base; J trimming: 3 bases; junction bases outside the gene matches: 8. This CDR3 region has 16 residues. The CDR3: CASSLYGGGQGYEQYF. The DNA of the CDR3 is TGTGCCAGCAGCTTGTACGGTGGGGGACAGGGCTACGAGCAGTACTTC.

This chain connects TRBV7-8 to TRBJ2-7; 7 nucleotides align to TRBD1. This CDR3 contains 19 residues. After removal of 4 bases from V and 4 bases from J, the junction contained 22 bases not matched to a gene. The germline CDR1 and CDR2 sequences are SGHVS and FQNEAQ. CDR3 nucleotides: TGTGCCAGCAGCTACACAATCAATTCGGACAGGACCCCCTCTTACGAGCAGTACTTC. It translates to CASSYTINSDRTPSYEQYF.

The V and J genes are TRBV4-3 and TRBJ2-1; 12 bases align to TRBD2. Germline V gene lookup returns CDR1 LGHNA and CDR2 YSLEER. CDR3 size: 17 residues. J gave up 6 bases and V 1 base, and 7 bases lay outside the gene matches. CDR3: CASSQGLLAGGINEQFF. For the CDR3, the DNA is TGCGCCAGCAGCCAAGGGCTACTAGCGGGAGGTATCAATGAGCAGTTCTTC.